This T cell receptor beta chain was identified during a study of T cell repertoires in cytomegalovirus infection (dated by TCRdb to the late 2010s). A note on the overall study: The peptide stimulations were aimed at well-studied HLA-B-restricted epitopes as well as recently identified HLA-C-restricted CMV epitopes, whose presentation resists viral immunomodulation. Because public TCR beta signatures pointed to carriage of CMV infection together with the matching HLA type, the HLA type of each donor mattered for the analysis.

This clonotype was recorded at least ten times. The specificity of this receptor is unknown. Base qualities are not at hand, and no much larger clone is one base apart. Broader findings and caveats from the paper: The ex vivo response was dominated by HLA-C-restricted CMV-specific TCR beta clonotypes, and the single most frequent clonotype in two of eight donors was supplied by these HLA-C-restricted clonotypes. In both this cohort and an independent 352-donor cohort, the cumulative frequency of public TCR beta family members distinguished carriers of CMV infection plus the relevant HLA type.

From a lookup of the germline V gene, CDR1 and CDR2 are MNHNS and SASEGT. Clipping removes 6 bases from V and 8 bases from J, with 16 as the unmatched junction base count. The CDR3 runs 16 residues from the cysteine to the phenylalanine. This entry keeps only the CDR3 DNA: 48 bases, framed from base 1. For sequencing, an Illumina HiSeq 1500 was employed. TCRdb applied fastp at Q25 and MiXCR to the public reads, then kept only in-frame beta chains. All rows with the same CDR3 protein become a single entry with the most common DNA and genes. Across this sample there are fewer than 950,000 distinct CDR3 sequences, with around a third seen only once. The ten largest clones represent around 12% of the sample. This sample's treatment or condition label indicates: in vitro stimulation with specific CMV peptide epitopes to enrich CMV-specific T cells.

The sequence derives from a human donor in good health (CMV status not recorded). Some clones in this sample may be carry-over from other donors' samples. Here the sequenced sample was cultured CD8+ T cells from PBMCs, taken from culture after CMV antigen stimulation. The chain is made from TRBV6-1 and TRBJ2-3, with TRBD2 matching 8 junction bases. DNA sequence: TGTGCCAGCAGGGCTTCAATAGCGGGGCGCCGAGGTACGCAGTATTTT. Its translation is CASRASIAGRRGTQYF.